The 2 T cell receptor beta chains in this list originate from one sample, sequenced in a study of OX40 agonist ivuxolimab in advanced cancers. Sequencing used immunoSEQ multiplex PCR; TCRdb keeps in-frame clones, though not all of them. This table holds about 86,000 clones, around 88% found once. This sample comprised CD4+ or CD8+ T cells sorted from blood, obtained in a trial of the OX40 agonist ivuxolimab. Receptors were obtained from an adult with an advanced solid tumor such as melanoma, head and neck, liver or kidney cancer.

This clone appeared once. V and J are TRBV5-1 and TRBJ1-2; D uncertain. Trimming removed 4 bases at V and 7 bases at J, with 17 bases between. This CDR3 spans 14 amino acids. Germline CDR1 SGHRS, CDR2 YFSETQ. This chain's CDR3 is CASSNLLPERGYTF. The DNA of the CDR3 is TGCGCCAGCAGCAATTTGCTCCCCGAACGTGGCTACACCTTC.

This clone appeared once. The V and J genes are TRBV7-3 and TRBJ2-5; D remains ambiguous. Trimming shortened V by 3 bases and J by 5 bases, and 10 bases separated the two germline ends. This CDR3 region has 13 residues. Germline CDR1 reads SGHTA; CDR2 reads FQGTGA. CDR3 sequence (DNA): TGTGCCAGCAGCTTGAACGTCTGGGAGACCCAGTACTTC. As protein: CASSLNVWETQYF.